Sequencing of this T cell receptor beta chain was carried out in a study of T cell clonotyping in hematopoietic cell transplantation. Study-level findings and limits: Cells were unsorted, so CD4 and CD8 contributions were not separated.

About this clone: Its target is not known.

The CDR3 loop spans 15 amino acids. Germline CDR1 reads MGHDK; CDR2 reads SYGVNS. Losses at the gene ends were 9 bases for V and 2 bases for J; bases not matched to a gene: 7. TCRdb's table, derived via immunoSEQ multiplex PCR, lists solely in-frame clones and lacks some. Of 17,000 or so clones listed, less than 80% are singletons. The sequence came from a woman aged 55 to 70 in good health. Some clones in this sample may be carry-over from other donors' samples. The V and J genes are TRBV25-1 and TRBJ1-6; 7 positions agree with TRBD1. Sequenced: peripheral blood mononuclear cells. CDR3 in DNA: TGTGCCAGTCAACAGGGACAGACCTATAATTCACCCCTCCACTTT. This encodes CASQQGQTYNSPLHF.